This entry lists 24 T cell receptor beta chains sequenced from one sample in a study of STAT3 mutations in large granular lymphocyte leukemia. No antigens are known for them. Findings of the study overall: In T-cell large granular lymphocyte leukemia, about half of patients showed multiple immunodominant subclonotypes.

Profiled with immunoSEQ multiplex PCR; TCRdb holds only in-frame clones, not every one. Found here are around 7,800 clones, about nine tenths of them singletons; the top ten hold about 45%. Material for sequencing was peripheral blood mononuclear cells. The receptors were sampled from a man aged 50-60 years with T-cell large granular lymphocyte leukemia. Some clones in this sample may be carry-over from other donors' samples.

V is TRBV13 and J is TRBJ2-3; 9 bases agree with TRBD2. Germline CDR1 PRHDT, CDR2 FYEKMQ (reference sequence). The V gene end was trimmed by 3 bases and the J gene end by 6 bases; junction bases not matched to a gene: 10. The CDR3 is 16 residues long. CDR3 protein: CASSFSAGGGVDTQYF. CDR3 nucleotide sequence: TGTGCCAGCAGCTTCTCAGCGGGGGGCGGGGTGGATACGCAGTATTTT.

The chain uses TRBV5-1 and TRBJ2-7, with TRBD1 matching over 10 bases. J gave up 7 bases and V 3 bases, and 7 bases lay outside the gene matches. The length of the CDR3 is 14 residues. The germline V gene has CDR1 SGHRS and CDR2 YFSETQ. The CDR3 reads CASSSTGTGAEQYF. Written as DNA, the CDR3 is TGCGCCAGCAGCTCCACCGGGACAGGGGCTGAGCAGTACTTC.

This chain uses TRBV15 with TRBJ2-1; tentative D call: TRBD1 (6 bases). V was trimmed by 4 bases and J by 2 bases, leaving 18 bases between them. The CDR3 consists of 17 residues. CDR1 is LNHNV, CDR2 YYDKDF, per germline (reference sequence). CDR3 loop: CATSKKGDGDPYNEQFF. CDR3 DNA sequence: TGTGCCACCAGCAAAAAGGGGGACGGCGACCCCTACAATGAGCAGTTCTTC.

The chain carries TRBV6-6 and TRBJ2-7; D remains ambiguous. This CDR3 is built from 14 residues. With 8 bases removed from V and 3 bases from J, the gap between germline ends came to 17 bases. CDR1 is MNHNY and CDR2 is SVGAGI in the germline V gene (reference sequence). The CDR3 bases are TGTGCCAGCCCGTGGTACCCCCCTGACTACGAGCAGTACTTC. Translating gives CASPWYPPDYEQYF.

This clone was seen a single time. The J gene is TRBJ2-5, the V gene TRBV9; TRBD2 matches 11 bases. Per germline, CDR1 SGDLS and CDR2 YYNGEE. The V gene end was trimmed by 3 bases and the J gene end by 4 bases; junction bases not matched to a gene: 2. The CDR3 is 14 residues long. The CDR3 DNA reads TGTGCCAGCAGCGGGGGGACTAGCGGAGAGACCCAGTACTTC. Residues: CASSGGTSGETQYF. The full variable domain, its missing parts supplied by reference TRBV9 and TRBJ2-5, is DSGVTQTPKHLITATGQRVTLRCSPRSGDLSVYWYQQSLDQGLQFLIQYYNGEERAKGNILERFSAQQFPDLHSELNLSSLELGDSALYFCASSGGTSGETQYFGPGTRLLVL.

The chain links TRBV29-1 to TRBJ1-1, with D hard to call. The germline V gene encodes CDR1 SQVTM and CDR2 ANQGSEA. Trimming shortened V by 3 bases and J by 4 bases, and 6 bases separated the two germline ends. CDR3 length equals 11 residues. CDR3 nucleotides: TGCAGCGTTGAGGCGGCCACTGAAGCTTTCTTT. As protein: CSVEAATEAFF.

This clone was detected only a few times. This CDR3 is CASSLVGTGVYEQYF. The CDR3 nucleotides read TGTGCCAGCAGCTTAGTGGGGACAGGGGTCTACGAGCAGTACTTC. This chain joins TRBV7-8 and TRBJ2-7; 10 bases are shared with TRBD1. This CDR3 is 15 amino acids long. Per the germline V gene, CDR1 is SGHVS and CDR2 is FQNEAQ. The trim removed 1 base at V and 3 bases at J, leaving 3 bases unmatched.

This chain uses TRBV7-9 with TRBJ1-4; D gene ambiguous. V gave up 6 bases and J gave up 0 bases, with 8 bases separating them. Germline V gene sequence: CDR1 SEHNR, CDR2 FQNEAQ (reference sequence). CDR3 size: 14 residues. The CDR3 region has the DNA TGTGCCAGCAGTTCCCTAACAACTAATGAAAAACTGTTTTTT. This codes for CASSSLTTNEKLFF.

The chain uses TRBV20-1 and TRBJ2-1, with D unresolved. V lost 6 bases and J lost 7, with 7 bases in between. Germline V gives CDR1 DFQATT, CDR2 SNEGSKA (reference sequence). The length of the CDR3 is 10 residues. The DNA for the CDR3 is TGCAGTGCCTGGGAAAATGAGCAGTTCTTC. This encodes CSAWENEQFF.

The chain combines TRBV14 with TRBJ2-2, with 8 bases that match TRBD2. Germline CDR1 and CDR2: SGHDN and FVKESK. The V segment lost 2 bases and the J segment 5 bases; nucleotides outside the gene matches: 4. The CDR3 length is 15 residues. The DNA of the CDR3 is TGTGCCAGCAGCCAATTAGCGGGGAGGACCGGGGAGCTGTTTTTT. It encodes CASSQLAGRTGELFF.

The J gene is TRBJ1-3, the V gene TRBV6-5; D is ambiguous. In germline, CDR1 is MNHEY, CDR2 SVGAGI. The length of the CDR3 is 14 residues. Between the trimmed V and J ends, which lost 2 bases and 0 bases, there was a span of 5 bases. This CDR3 is CASSYRASGNTIYF. DNA for the CDR3: TGTGCCAGCAGTTACAGGGCCTCTGGAAACACCATATATTTT.

The J gene is TRBJ2-3, the V gene TRBV5-4, with D maybe TRBD2 (5 bases). In germline, CDR1 is SGHNT, CDR2 YYREEE (reference sequence). CDR3 length: 15 residues. V dropped 1 base and J dropped 2 bases, with 11 bases sitting between them. CDR3 in amino acids: CASSLSDSNTDTQYF. The DNA of the CDR3 is TGTGCCAGCAGCTTGTCGGACTCGAACACAGATACGCAGTATTTT.

V gene TRBV4-2 combines with J gene TRBJ2-1, with 9 bases that match TRBD2. CDR3 length equals 16 residues. J was trimmed by 0 bases and V by 0 bases; bases with no gene match: 0. Germline loops: CDR1 LGHNA, CDR2 YNFKEQ. Written as DNA, the CDR3 is TGTGCCAGCAGCCAAGATAGCGGGGGCTCCTACAATGAGCAGTTCTTC. Amino acids: CASSQDSGGSYNEQFF.

This chain joins TRBV18 and TRBJ1-4; D might be TRBD1 (5 bases). Germline loops: CDR1 KGHSH, CDR2 LQKENI. The CDR3 loop spans 14 amino acids. With 0 bases removed from V and 17 bases from J, the gap between germline ends came to 19 bases. Here the CDR3 DNA reads TGTGCCAGCTCACCACCAGAAAATCCGACGGGGGTTTTTTTT. It translates to CASSPPENPTGVFF.

The chain recombines TRBV29-1 with TRBJ2-3; 8 bases align to TRBD1. The CDR3 spans 16 residues. Looked up from germline, CDR1 is SQVTM and CDR2 is ANQGSEA. V dropped 4 bases and J dropped 3; count of bases not matched to a gene: 12. CDR3 bases: TGCAGCGTTGTGACGGACAGGGTCCCTTTGACAGATACGCAGTATTTT. Encoded protein: CSVVTDRVPLTDTQYF.

The rearrangement joins TRBV11-2 to TRBJ2-1; no firm D call. Trimming took 5 bases from V and 9 from J, leaving 17 bases between them. Per germline, CDR1 SGHAT and CDR2 FQNNGV. The CDR3 consists of 14 residues. The CDR3 DNA is TGTGCCAGCAGCCCTTGGTTGGACGGAGCTGAGCAGTTCTTC. Translation gives CASSPWLDGAEQFF.

J is TRBJ1-6 and V is TRBV11-2; D ambiguous. There are 16 residues in the CDR3. Deletions cut 1 base from V and 4 bases from J, with 11 bases between. Germline V gene sequence: CDR1 SGHAT, CDR2 FQNNGV. This CDR3 reads CASSLVPDIYNSPLHF. The CDR3 region has the DNA TGTGCCAGCAGCTTAGTACCCGACATTTATAATTCACCCCTCCACTTT.

This clone came up once. This chain uses TRBV7-2 with TRBJ1-2; D is perhaps TRBD1 (6 bases). CDR3 length equals 14 residues. V was shortened by 5 bases and J by 4 bases, with 14 bases between the two germline ends. Germline V CDR1 and CDR2: SGHTA, FQGNSA. The CDR3 DNA follows: TGTGCCAGCAGCCCCGCGGGGGGCCTCTATGGCTACACCTTC. This gives the protein CASSPAGGLYGYTF.

The chain uses TRBV7-3 and TRBJ2-3; the D is unclear. V was cut by 5 bases and J by 3 bases, with 9 bases left in between. Germline V gene lookup returns CDR1 SGHTA and CDR2 FQGTGA. The CDR3 sequence is 13 residues long. CDR3 coding DNA: TGTGCCAGCAGCCTCAGTGGTACAGATACGCAGTATTTT. It codes for CASSLSGTDTQYF. The variable domain in full, with the rest retrieved from reference TRBV7-3 and TRBJ2-3, is GAGVSQTPSNKVTEKGKYVELRCDPISGHTALYWYRQSLGQGPEFLIYFQGTGAADDSGLPNDRFFAVRPEGSVSTLKIQRTERGDSAVYLCASSLSGTDTQYFGPGTRLTVL.

This chain connects TRBV19 to TRBJ1-6, with TRBD1 identical over 8 bases. The length of the CDR3 is 16 residues. V was clipped by 8 bases and J by 7 bases; unmatched bases: 13. In germline, CDR1 is LNHDA, CDR2 SQIVND (reference sequence). The CDR3 sequence is CASLPAQGAQNSPLHF. The CDR3 DNA sequence: TGTGCCAGTCTCCCTGCCCAGGGGGCGCAGAATTCACCCCTCCACTTT.

The J gene is TRBJ2-1, the V gene TRBV27, with a tentative D call TRBD1 (5 bases). The CDR3 contains 14 residues. The germline gives CDR1 MNHEY, CDR2 SMNVEV (reference sequence). V was cut by 3 bases and J by 2 bases, with 8 bases left in between. Here the CDR3 reads CASSFSRAYNEQFF. The CDR3, as DNA: TGTGCCAGCAGTTTTAGCAGGGCCTACAATGAGCAGTTCTTC.

This clone was found once. The chain carries TRBV2 and TRBJ2-4, with D possibly TRBD2 on 5 matching bases. Per germline, CDR1 SNHLY and CDR2 FYNNEI. This CDR3 has 15 amino acids. Trimming removed 1 base at V and 1 base at J, with 8 bases between. CDR3 nucleotide sequence: TGTGCCAGCAGTGAAGGAGGGTCCGCCAAAAACATTCAGTACTTC. Translating gives CASSEGGSAKNIQYF.

The CDR3 region has the DNA TGTGCCAGCAGCGCCACGACAGATACGCAGTATTTT. Translated, it gives CASSATTDTQYF. This rearrangement joins TRBV9 to TRBJ2-3; D call uncertain. V shed 3 bases and J shed 3 bases, with 5 bases lying between them. The CDR3 totals 12 residues. CDR1 is SGDLS and CDR2 is YYNGEE in the germline V gene. Using reference TRBV9 and TRBJ2-3 for the parts outside the CDR3, the full variable domain is DSGVTQTPKHLITATGQRVTLRCSPRSGDLSVYWYQQSLDQGLQFLIQYYNGEERAKGNILERFSAQQFPDLHSELNLSSLELGDSALYFCASSATTDTQYFGPGTRLTVL.

The rearrangement joins TRBV5-8 to TRBJ1-5; 9 nucleotides agree with TRBD1. Germline V gene lookup returns CDR1 SGHTS and CDR2 YDEGEE. V was pared by 1 base and J by 0 bases, with 8 bases of the junction left unmatched. There are 18 residues in the CDR3. CDR3 coding DNA: TGTGCCAGCAGCTTGTGGACAGGGGAACCCTATAGCAATCAGCCCCAGCATTTT. It translates to CASSLWTGEPYSNQPQHF.